Sequencing of this T cell receptor beta chain was carried out in a study of OX40 agonist ivuxolimab in advanced cancers. Background on the study: Dose-escalation patients' cancers were hepatocellular carcinoma, melanoma, renal cell or head and neck cancer.

This clone was seen only once. As yet, its antigen is unknown. Only in-frame clones appear in the TCRdb table, and some are missing; sequencing was by immunoSEQ multiplex PCR. Here the sample spans 5,300 or so clones, around 70% being singletons. From germline, CDR1 is MNHNY and CDR2 SVGAGI (reference sequence). The germline V and J ends were trimmed by 0 bases and 8 bases, with 3 bases remaining between them. This CDR3 is 11 amino acids long. Study outcomes and limitations: With doses of 0.1 to 3.0 mg/kg, CD4+ and CD8+ blood T cells had undergone clonal expansion by week 6.

The clonotype was recovered from an adult with an advanced solid tumor such as melanoma, head and neck, liver or kidney cancer. Sample: CD4+ or CD8+ T cells sorted from blood, taken in a trial of the OX40 agonist ivuxolimab. The V call is TRBV6-6, the J call TRBJ2-3; D is unclear. The CDR3 DNA follows: TGTGCCAGCAGTTACTCCCGTACGCAGTATTTT. Translation: CASSYSRTQYF.